This TCR beta chain was documented in a study of blood T cell repertoires in COVID-19. This clone was observed once. TCRdb keeps only in-frame clones here, not all; method: immunoSEQ multiplex PCR. This sample has 200,000 to 250,000 clones, with approximately 90% found just once. The material sequenced was peripheral blood. The clonotype originates from a man over 45 with COVID-19, enrolled during active disease.

For the CDR3, the DNA is TGTGCCAGCAGCTTCTTACTAGCGGGAGGTCACAATGAGCAGTTCTTC. Translation gives CASSFLLAGGHNEQFF. V usage is TRBV5-5 and J usage is TRBJ2-1; 12 bases align to TRBD2. CDR1 and CDR2 from the germline V gene are SGHKS and YYEKEE (reference sequence). The CDR3 is made up of 16 amino acids. With 2 bases clipped from V and 5 bases from J, the junction kept 5 bases outside the gene matches. Full variable domain (remainder filled in from reference TRBV5-5 and TRBJ2-1): DAGVTQSPTHLIKTRGQQVTLRCSPISGHKSVSWYQQVLGQGPQFIFQYYEKEERGRGNFPDRFSARQFPNYSSELNVNALLLGDSALYLCASSFLLAGGHNEQFFGPGTRLTVL.